The T cell receptor beta chain under discussion was sequenced for a study of T cell responses to AZD1222 COVID-19 vaccine (dated by TCRdb to about 2021). About the study as a whole: AZD1222 recipients given second doses at about 4 weeks or at about 12 weeks were pooled, since spike-specific TCR depth and breadth were not found to differ between the two schedules. A total of under 250 trial participants underwent TCR sequencing, of whom roughly 210 had received two doses of AZD1222 and 26 had received two doses of the MenACWY control vaccine. Enrollment into the trials was organized by age into subgroups of 18-55, 56-69 and 70-plus years, and those subgroups contained about 160, 30 and 59 TCR-sequenced participants, respectively. The paper's findings and limits, for the study overall: Reportedly, almost half of the unique spike-specific TCRs recognized epitopes lying outside the regions that are mutated in the B.1.351 and B.1.1.7 variants. After two AZD1222 doses, spike-specific TCR breadth and depth were significantly higher than at day 0 and than in MenACWY recipients. Most participants were white British and females outnumbered males, and the authors suggested that clonal diversity may have been underestimated. The whole spike protein was spanned by vaccine-associated CD4 TCRs, and dominant responses were seen in regions 160-218 and 743-854. Because no day 14 peak-response samples were available, repertoires were characterized only after the peak T cell response. The 56-69-year group was small, and its depth increase did not reach significance, likely because of low power. Conclusions about previously exposed vaccinees are limited, since just five to seven AZD1222 recipients were seropositive for SARS-CoV-2 at baseline.

The CDR3 regions of human TCRbeta chains were analyzed by immunosequencing. The published analysis was carried out like this. TCRs in the repertoires were compared against a reference library of SARS-CoV-2-specific TCRs that had been generated with the MIRA antigen-specificity platform. Breadth was defined as the fraction of unique TCRs that were SARS-CoV-2-associated. Depth was defined as the fraction of total T cells that were SARS-CoV-2-associated. Using the MIRA data, every spike-specific TCR was mapped to the spike region that the TCR reacted to and assigned to either a CD4 or a CD8 class. Log10-transformed breadth and depth values were compared by one-way ANOVA with Sidak's multiple comparisons tests. The table comes from immuneACCESS by way of TCRdb, which keeps in-frame sequences with V and J called. Part of the clones is missing from these tables; in studies checked, under half for an unresolved V gene and the rest for unknown reasons. That table is the source of V, J and clone size, and D and trimming were worked out from the DNA. The sample yields 150,000 to 200,000 clones; roughly 92% were counted once. About 2.3% of the sample is in the top ten clones.

A note on this clone: Its specific antigen is unknown. The sample holds no much larger clone one base away, and base qualities are not on file.

Read against the paper, the sample's time point label means: baseline before first vaccination. The vaccinee samples were drawn from two UK trials, COV001 and COV002, one of which was a single-blind randomized controlled phase 2/3 trial testing AZD1222 (ChAdOx1 nCoV-19) in healthy adults. Trial participant PBMC samples were collected at day 0 and day 28 after the second dose for TCRbeta chain sequencing. V lost 2 bases and J lost 1 base, and the count of bases not matched to a germline gene is 2. Counted from cysteine to phenylalanine, this CDR3 has 16 amino acids. Just CDR3 DNA is preserved here, 48 bases in frame from base 1. Via the germline V gene (reference sequence), CDR1 is LGHDT and CDR2 YNNKEL.

This TCR was recovered from an adult in good health. The rearranged chain carries TRBV3-1 (or the pseudogene TRBV3-2) and TRBJ1-5; 10 central nucleotides agree with TRBD1. The sequencing here drew on peripheral blood, taken on day 0 of AZD1222 vaccination. The CDR3 is CASSQQGQGSNQPQHF. DNA sequence: TGTGCCAGCAGCCAACAGGGACAGGGGAGCAATCAGCCCCAGCATTTT.